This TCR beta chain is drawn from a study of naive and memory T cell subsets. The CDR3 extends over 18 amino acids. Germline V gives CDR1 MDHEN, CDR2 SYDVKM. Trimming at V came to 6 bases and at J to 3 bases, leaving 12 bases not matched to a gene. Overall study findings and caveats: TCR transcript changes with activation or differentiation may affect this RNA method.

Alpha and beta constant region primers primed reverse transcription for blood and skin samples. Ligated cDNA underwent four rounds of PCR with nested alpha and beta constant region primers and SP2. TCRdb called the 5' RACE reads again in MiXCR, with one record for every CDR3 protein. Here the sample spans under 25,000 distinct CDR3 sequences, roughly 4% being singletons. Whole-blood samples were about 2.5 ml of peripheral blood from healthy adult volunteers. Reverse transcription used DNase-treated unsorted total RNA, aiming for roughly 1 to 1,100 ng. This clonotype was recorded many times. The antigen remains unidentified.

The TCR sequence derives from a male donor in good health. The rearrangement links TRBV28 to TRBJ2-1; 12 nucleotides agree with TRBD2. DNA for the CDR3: TGTGCCAGCAGCTTCGACGGACTAGCGGGACGCCTCTACAATGAGCAGTTCTTC. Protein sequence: CASSFDGLAGRLYNEQFF.